A single sample is the source of the 16 T cell receptor beta chains below, sequenced in a study of OX40 agonist ivuxolimab in advanced cancers. The method was immunoSEQ multiplex PCR; TCRdb's version includes in-frame clones alone and lacks a portion of them. The sample shows about 18,000 clones, roughly 80% of them seen only once. The material sequenced was CD4+ or CD8+ T cells sorted from blood, taken in a trial of the OX40 agonist ivuxolimab. Receptors originate from an adult with an advanced solid tumor such as melanoma, head and neck, liver or kidney cancer.

This clone is medium-sized (0.01 to 0.1%). This chain links TRBV27 with TRBJ1-6; the D gene is possibly TRBD1 (5 bases). V was cut by 0 bases and J by 4 bases, with 28 bases left in between. The germline V gene has CDR1 MNHEY and CDR2 SMNVEV (reference sequence). CDR3 size: 22 residues. DNA of the CDR3: TGTGCCAGCAGTTTATCGTTCGCCAGGGATATGGTTCGGGACCCTTATAATTCACCCCTCCACTTT. As protein: CASSLSFARDMVRDPYNSPLHF.

The V call is TRBV28, the J call TRBJ1-2; D uncertain. CDR1 and CDR2 (germline): MDHEN, SYDVKM. The CDR3 has 13 residues. Trimming stripped 5 bases from V and 8 bases from J, with 15 bases between. The CDR3 bases are TGTGCCAGCAGTACCCCGAGTGGGGAGGGCTACACCTTC. It encodes CASSTPSGEGYTF.

The rearrangement joins TRBV9 to TRBJ2-1; 8 bases fit TRBD1. Germline values: CDR1 SGDLS, CDR2 YYNGEE. V lost 5 bases to trimming and J lost 9 bases; unmatched junction nucleotides: 4. The CDR3 length is 12 residues. The CDR3 region is CASRNTGGEQFF. CDR3 sequence (DNA): TGTGCCAGCAGAAATACAGGGGGTGAGCAGTTCTTC. Full variable domain (remainder filled in from reference TRBV9 and TRBJ2-1): DSGVTQTPKHLITATGQRVTLRCSPRSGDLSVYWYQQSLDQGLQFLIQYYNGEERAKGNILERFSAQQFPDLHSELNLSSLELGDSALYFCASRNTGGEQFFGPGTRLTVL.

This clone was detected only once. The chain combines TRBV6-5 with TRBJ2-5; 11 bases are shared with TRBD2. Trimming took 0 bases from V and 4 from J; bases not matched to a gene: 4. The germline gives CDR1 MNHEY, CDR2 SVGAGI. There are 16 residues in the CDR3. In DNA, the CDR3 is TGTGCCAGCAGTTACTCAACCCTAGCGGGGGGAGAGACCCAGTACTTC. The encoded protein is CASSYSTLAGGETQYF.

The rearrangement links TRBV28 to TRBJ1-5; a possible D gene is TRBD1 (5 bases). The length of the CDR3 is 15 residues. Trimming shortened V by 5 bases and J by 0 bases, and 11 bases separated the two germline ends. Germline V lookup: CDR1 MDHEN, CDR2 SYDVKM. The CDR3 nucleotides are TGTGCCAGCAGTCCAGGGACGGTTAGCAATCAGCCCCAGCATTTT. This codes for CASSPGTVSNQPQHF.

This chain uses TRBV19 with TRBJ1-2; D is uncertain. CDR3 length: 14 residues. Trimming took off 0 bases at V and 4 bases at J, with 9 bases between the two ends. Germline V gene sequence: CDR1 LNHDA, CDR2 SQIVND (reference sequence). This CDR3 is CASSIDLELYGYTF. The CDR3 DNA reads TGTGCCAGTAGTATAGATCTGGAACTCTATGGCTACACCTTC.

This clone occurred once. This chain joins TRBV19 and TRBJ1-2; D unclear. The CDR3 has 14 residues. Germline values: CDR1 LNHDA, CDR2 SQIVND (reference sequence). V was shortened by 3 bases and J by 0 bases, with 8 bases between the two germline ends. CDR3 nucleotide sequence: TGTGCCAGTAGTATCGAAGGGCCTAACTATGGCTACACCTTC. The encoded protein is CASSIEGPNYGYTF.

This clone has only one observation. The V and J genes are TRBV28 and TRBJ1-5; no clear D. The CDR3 extends over 14 amino acids. Germline CDR1 reads MDHEN; CDR2 reads SYDVKM. The V gene lost 8 bases and the J gene lost 3 bases, with 14 bases spanning the gap. CDR3 in amino acids: CASVKPGFNQPQHF. CDR3 in DNA: TGTGCCAGCGTGAAACCAGGATTCAATCAGCCCCAGCATTTT.

V usage is TRBV7-6 and J usage is TRBJ2-5, with D hard to call. CDR1 is SGHVS and CDR2 is FNYEAQ in the germline V gene. V was pared by 3 bases and J by 0 bases, with 5 bases between. This CDR3 is built from 13 residues. The CDR3 DNA sequence: TGTGCCAGCAGCTTTTCGAACCAAGAGACCCAGTACTTC. Protein: CASSFSNQETQYF.

The chain carries TRBV7-8 and TRBJ2-7; TRBD1 is a possible D gene (6 bases). The CDR3 contains 13 residues. CDR1 is SGHVS and CDR2 is FQNEAQ in the germline V gene. The V and J ends lost 5 bases and 2 bases respectively, with 10 bases between them. The CDR3 DNA reads as TGTGCCAGCAGCCCTCGGACAGCCTACGAGCAGTACTTC. It translates to CASSPRTAYEQYF.

The J gene is TRBJ2-2, the V gene TRBV7-9; D remains ambiguous. CDR1 is SEHNR and CDR2 is FQNEAQ in the germline V gene (reference sequence). The CDR3 length is 17 residues. Trimming took 5 bases from V and 3 from J, leaving 19 bases between them. Here the CDR3 DNA reads TGTGCCAGCAGCCTCGTCTTTGTGTGGACCGACACCGGGGAGCTGTTTTTT. Translation gives CASSLVFVWTDTGELFF. Full variable domain (missing parts from reference TRBV7-9 and TRBJ2-2): DTGVSQNPRHKITKRGQNVTFRCDPISEHNRLYWYRQTLGQGPEFLTYFQNEAQLEKSRLLSDRFSAERPKGSFSTLEIQRTEQGDSAMYLCASSLVFVWTDTGELFFGEGSRLTVL.

This clone was observed a single time. The chain is built from TRBV7-9 and TRBJ2-7, with 9 bases lining up with TRBD2. Germline-derived CDR1 and CDR2 are SEHNR and FQNEAQ (reference sequence). Trimming took 5 bases from V and 3 from J; bases not matched to a gene: 11. This CDR3 is 16 amino acids long. This CDR3 is CASSPWQASGDYEQYF. The CDR3, as DNA: TGTGCCAGCAGCCCCTGGCAGGCTAGCGGGGACTACGAGCAGTACTTC.

This clone appeared a few times. The chain is built from TRBV7-6 and TRBJ2-7; 9 nucleotides agree with TRBD1. The CDR3 is 15 residues long. Germline assignment: CDR1 SGHVS and CDR2 FNYEAQ. After removal of 5 bases from V and 2 bases from J, the junction contained 7 bases not matched to a gene. In DNA, the CDR3 is TGTGCCAGCAGCGAGAAAACAGGGGGCGCCTACGAGCAGTACTTC. Its translation is CASSEKTGGAYEQYF.

The genes are TRBV4-3 and TRBJ1-6, with 7 bases that match TRBD1. V shed 3 bases, J shed 7 bases, and the junction held 0 bases outside the gene matches. The CDR3 spans 13 residues. CDR1 and CDR2 (germline): LGHNA, YSLEER. CDR3 nucleotide sequence: TGCGCCAGCAGCCAGGGACAGAATTCACCCCTCCACTTT. Translation gives CASSQGQNSPLHF.

The chain employs TRBV30 and TRBJ2-6; 7 bases are a match to TRBD1. CDR3 length equals 17 residues. The trim removed 1 base at V and 0 bases at J, leaving 6 bases unmatched. CDR1 GTSNPN and CDR2 SVGIG come from the germline V gene (reference sequence). The CDR3 loop is CAWSALTGVSGANVLTF. CDR3 coding DNA: TGTGCCTGGAGTGCGCTAACAGGGGTCTCTGGGGCCAACGTCCTGACTTTC.

Of note for this clone: Other DNA sequences in the same sample also yield this CDR3. The chain employs TRBV27 and TRBJ2-1; 9 bases map to TRBD1. V shed 5 bases and J 5 bases; nucleotides not matched to a gene: 7. Looked up from germline, CDR1 is MNHEY and CDR2 is SMNVEV (reference sequence). CDR3 size: 15 residues. CDR3 loop: CASSQIQGAHNEQFF. CDR3 DNA: TGTGCCAGCAGTCAGATACAGGGGGCCCACAATGAGCAGTTCTTC.